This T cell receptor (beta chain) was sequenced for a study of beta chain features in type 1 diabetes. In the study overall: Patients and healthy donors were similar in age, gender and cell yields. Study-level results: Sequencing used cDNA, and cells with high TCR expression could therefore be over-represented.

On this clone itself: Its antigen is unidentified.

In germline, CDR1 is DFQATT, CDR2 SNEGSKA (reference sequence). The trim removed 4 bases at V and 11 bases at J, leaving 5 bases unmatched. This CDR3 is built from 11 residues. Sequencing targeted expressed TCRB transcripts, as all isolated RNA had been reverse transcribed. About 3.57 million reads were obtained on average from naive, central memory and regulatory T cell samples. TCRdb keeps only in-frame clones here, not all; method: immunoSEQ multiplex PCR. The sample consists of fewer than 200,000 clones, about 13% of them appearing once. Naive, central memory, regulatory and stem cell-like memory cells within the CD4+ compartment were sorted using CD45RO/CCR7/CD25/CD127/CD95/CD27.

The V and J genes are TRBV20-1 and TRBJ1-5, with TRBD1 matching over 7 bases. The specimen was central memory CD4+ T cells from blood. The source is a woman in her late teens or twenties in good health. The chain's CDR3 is CSAIPTGSQHF. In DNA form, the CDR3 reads TGCAGTGCTATCCCGACAGGGTCCCAGCATTTT.